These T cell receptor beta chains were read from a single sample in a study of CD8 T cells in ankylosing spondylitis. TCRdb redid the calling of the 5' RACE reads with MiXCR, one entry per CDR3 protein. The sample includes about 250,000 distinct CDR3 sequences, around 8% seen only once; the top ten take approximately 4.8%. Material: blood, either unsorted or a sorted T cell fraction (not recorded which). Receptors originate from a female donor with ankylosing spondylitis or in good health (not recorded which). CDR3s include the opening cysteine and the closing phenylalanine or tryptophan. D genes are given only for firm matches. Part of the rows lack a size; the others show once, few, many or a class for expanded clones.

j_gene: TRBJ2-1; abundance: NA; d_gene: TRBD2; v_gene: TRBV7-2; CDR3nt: TGTGCCAGCAGCTCGCCTACTAGCGGGAGATCTGTGCAGTTCTTC; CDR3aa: CASSSPTSGRSVQFF
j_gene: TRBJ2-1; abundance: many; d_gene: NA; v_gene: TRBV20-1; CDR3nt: TGCAGTGCTAGAACCGACAATGAGCAGTTCTTC; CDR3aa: CSARTDNEQFF
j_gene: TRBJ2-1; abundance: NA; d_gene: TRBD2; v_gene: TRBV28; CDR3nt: TGTGCCAGCAGGACTAGCCCCATCAATGAGCAGTTCTTC; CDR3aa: CASRTSPINEQFF
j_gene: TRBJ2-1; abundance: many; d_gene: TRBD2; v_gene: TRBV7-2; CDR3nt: TGTGCCAGCAGCTCTCTAGCGGGATATCTCAATGAGCAGTTCTTC; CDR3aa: CASSSLAGYLNEQFF
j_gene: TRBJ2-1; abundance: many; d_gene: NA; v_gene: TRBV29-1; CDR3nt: TGCAGCGCGAGGGGAGGCTCCTACAATGAGCAGTTCTTC; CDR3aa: CSARGGSYNEQFF
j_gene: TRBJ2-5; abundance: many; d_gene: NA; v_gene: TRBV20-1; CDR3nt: TGCAGTGCCGTACTAGGCGGCCCGGGGGAGACCCAGTACTTC; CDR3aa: CSAVLGGPGETQYF
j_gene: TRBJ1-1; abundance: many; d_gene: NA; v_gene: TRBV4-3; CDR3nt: TGCGCCAGCAGCCATACGGGTCGAGGGGGACAAGGGTCGGCTGCTGAAGCTTTCTTT; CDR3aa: CASSHTGRGGQGSAAEAFF
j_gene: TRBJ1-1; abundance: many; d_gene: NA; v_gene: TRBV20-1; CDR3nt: TGCAGTGCTCTATCCCGGGCAGGGGCGGCTTTCTTT; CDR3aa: CSALSRAGAAFF
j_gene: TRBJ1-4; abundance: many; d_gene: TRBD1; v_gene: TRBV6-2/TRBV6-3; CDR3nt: TGTGCCAGCGGGACAGGGGGCGCGGATGAAAAACTGTTTTTT; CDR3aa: CASGTGGADEKLFF
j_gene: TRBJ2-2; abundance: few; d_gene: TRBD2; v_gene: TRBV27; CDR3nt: TGTGCCAGCAGCTCACGGGGGGACGTTGACGGGGAGCTGTTTTTT; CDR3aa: CASSSRGDVDGELFF
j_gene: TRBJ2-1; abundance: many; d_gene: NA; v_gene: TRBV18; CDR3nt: TGTGCCAGCCACACGGGGGCTAGCCAACTCTCCTACAATGAGCAGTTCTTC; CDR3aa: CASHTGASQLSYNEQFF
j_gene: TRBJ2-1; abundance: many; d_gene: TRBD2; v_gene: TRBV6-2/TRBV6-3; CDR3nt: TGTGCCAGCAGTTACTCGATGATCGGGACTAGGGTCAATGAGCAGTTCTTC; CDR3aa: CASSYSMIGTRVNEQFF
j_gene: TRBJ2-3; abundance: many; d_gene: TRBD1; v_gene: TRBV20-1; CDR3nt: TGCAGTGCTCAGGGAACAGGGGACCTCACAGATACGCAGTATTTT; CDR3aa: CSAQGTGDLTDTQYF
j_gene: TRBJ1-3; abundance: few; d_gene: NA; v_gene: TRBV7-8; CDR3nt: TGTGCCAGCAGCTCGCAGAGAGGGGCGATTGGAAACACCATATATTTT; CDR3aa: CASSSQRGAIGNTIYF
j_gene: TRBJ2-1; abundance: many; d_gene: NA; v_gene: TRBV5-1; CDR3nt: TGCGCCAGCATCCCGGAGAGAGGGGCCCGAGTAGGTTCCTACAATGAGCAGTTCTTC; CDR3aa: CASIPERGARVGSYNEQFF
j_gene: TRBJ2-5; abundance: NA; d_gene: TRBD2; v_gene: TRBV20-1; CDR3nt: TGCAGTGCTAGCCCCCTCCTAGCGGAGGGGGAGACCCAGTACTTC; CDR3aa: CSASPLLAEGETQYF
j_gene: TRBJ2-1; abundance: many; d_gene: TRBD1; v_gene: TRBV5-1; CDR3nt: TGCGCCAGCAGCCAGGGCGTAGAGTGGGACAGGTGGCCCAATGAGCAGTTCTTC; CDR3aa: CASSQGVEWDRWPNEQFF
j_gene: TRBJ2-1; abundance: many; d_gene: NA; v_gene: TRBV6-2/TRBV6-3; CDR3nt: TGTGCCAGCGCCTTCCAATCTGGGACGGGAAAGGTCCACAATGAGCAGTTCTTC; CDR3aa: CASAFQSGTGKVHNEQFF
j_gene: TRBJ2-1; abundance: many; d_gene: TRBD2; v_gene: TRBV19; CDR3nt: TGTGCCAGTAGTGCCTTTAGCGGGTCCATTAATGAGCAGTTCTTC; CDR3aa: CASSAFSGSINEQFF
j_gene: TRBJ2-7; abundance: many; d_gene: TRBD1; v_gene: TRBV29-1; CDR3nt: TGCAGCGTAGTCCCCGGGACAGGGCCCTCCTACGAGCAGTACTTC; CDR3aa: CSVVPGTGPSYEQYF
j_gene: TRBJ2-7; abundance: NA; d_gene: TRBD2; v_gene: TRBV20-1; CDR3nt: TGCAGTGCTAGTGAGGCGGGAGCAGCCTACGAGCAGTACTTC; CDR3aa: CSASEAGAAYEQYF
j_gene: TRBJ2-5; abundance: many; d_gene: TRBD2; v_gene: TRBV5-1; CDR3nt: TGCGCCAGCAGCTTGGGAGTAGCGGGAGGTCAAGAGACCCAGTACTTC; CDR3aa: CASSLGVAGGQETQYF
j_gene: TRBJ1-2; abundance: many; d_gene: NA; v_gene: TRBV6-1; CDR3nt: TGTGCCAGCAGGAACTACGGGGCCCTCTATGGCTACACCTTC; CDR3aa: CASRNYGALYGYTF
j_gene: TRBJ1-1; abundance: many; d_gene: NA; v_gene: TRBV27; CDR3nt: TGTGCCAGCAGTTTATGGGGTAGACCGAACACTGAAGCTTTCTTT; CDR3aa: CASSLWGRPNTEAFF
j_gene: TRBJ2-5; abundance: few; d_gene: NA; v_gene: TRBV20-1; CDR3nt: TGCTGTGCTAGAGGTTTTCGGACTAAGGAAGAGACCCAGTACTTC; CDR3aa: CCARGFRTKEETQYF
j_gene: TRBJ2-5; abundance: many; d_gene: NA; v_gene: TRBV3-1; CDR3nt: TGTGCCAGTACAACCCAGTACTTC; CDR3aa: CASTTQYF
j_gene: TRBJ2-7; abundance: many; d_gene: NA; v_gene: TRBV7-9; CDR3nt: TGTGCCAGCAGCTCCCTTCGGGGCCACGAGCAGTACTTC; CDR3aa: CASSSLRGHEQYF
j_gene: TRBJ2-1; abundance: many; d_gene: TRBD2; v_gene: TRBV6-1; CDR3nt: TGTGCCAGCAGTGGGGTAGCGGGGAACAATGAGCAGTTCTTC; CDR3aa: CASSGVAGNNEQFF
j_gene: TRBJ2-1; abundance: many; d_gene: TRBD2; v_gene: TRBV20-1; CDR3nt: TGCAGTGCTACTGAACTAGCGGGTGGCTTTGATGAGCAGTTCTTC; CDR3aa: CSATELAGGFDEQFF
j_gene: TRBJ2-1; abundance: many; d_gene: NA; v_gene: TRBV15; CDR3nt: TGTGCCACCAGCGGCTACTCCCAGGGAAATGAGCAGTTCTTC; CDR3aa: CATSGYSQGNEQFF
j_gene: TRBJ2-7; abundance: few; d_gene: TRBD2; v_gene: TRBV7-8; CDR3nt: TGTGCCAGCAGCTTAAGGCTAGCGGGAGGGGTTGGAAGAAGCTCCTACGAGCAGTACTTC; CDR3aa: CASSLRLAGGVGRSSYEQYF
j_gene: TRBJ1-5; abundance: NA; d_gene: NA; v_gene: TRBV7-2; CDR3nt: TGTGTCAGCAGCTTAATGGGAAGGGATCAGCCCCAGCATTTT; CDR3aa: CVSSLMGRDQPQHF
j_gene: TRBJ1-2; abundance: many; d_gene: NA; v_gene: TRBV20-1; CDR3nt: TGCAGTGCTAGTAGGCCTCAGGGCCGGGGTGGCTACACCTTC; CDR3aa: CSASRPQGRGGYTF
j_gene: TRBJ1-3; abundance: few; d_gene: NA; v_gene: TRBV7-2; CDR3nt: TGTGCCAGCAGCATTCGGGGGGGCTCTGGAAACACCATATATTTT; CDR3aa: CASSIRGGSGNTIYF
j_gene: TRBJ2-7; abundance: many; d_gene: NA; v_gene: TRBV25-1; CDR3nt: TGTGCCAGCAGTGAAACGGGACTCCTCTCCTACGAGCAGTACTTC; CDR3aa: CASSETGLLSYEQYF
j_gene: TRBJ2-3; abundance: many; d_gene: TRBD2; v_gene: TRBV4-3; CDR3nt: TGCGCCAGCAGCCAAGATTCCCCGACTAGCGGGGTGTCCACAGATACGCAGTATTTT; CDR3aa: CASSQDSPTSGVSTDTQYF
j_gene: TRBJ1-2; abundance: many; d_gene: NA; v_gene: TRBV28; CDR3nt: TGTGCCAGCAGTATAGTCGGACAAGGGGGACCTTTCAGCTACACCTTC; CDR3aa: CASSIVGQGGPFSYTF
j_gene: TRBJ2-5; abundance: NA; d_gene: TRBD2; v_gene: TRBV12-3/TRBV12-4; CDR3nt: TGTGCCTGCAGTCCGGGACTAGCGGGAGGAACCCCACAAGAGACCCAGTACTTC; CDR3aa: CACSPGLAGGTPQETQYF
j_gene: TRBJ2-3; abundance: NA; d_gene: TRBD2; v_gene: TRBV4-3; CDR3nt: TGCGCCAGCAGCCAAGGGGATTCGGGACTAGCGGACCTCACAGATACGCAGTATTTT; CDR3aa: CASSQGDSGLADLTDTQYF
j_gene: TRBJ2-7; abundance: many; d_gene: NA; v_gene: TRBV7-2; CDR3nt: TGTGCCAGCAGCCTATGGGCAGGGGCCGGTAGTGGTGAGCAGTACTTC; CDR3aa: CASSLWAGAGSGEQYF
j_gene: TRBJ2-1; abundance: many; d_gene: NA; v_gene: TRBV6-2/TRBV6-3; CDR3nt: TGTGCCAGCAGTGGCTCTTTAGGGGTAGGTTATGAGCAGTTCTTC; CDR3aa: CASSGSLGVGYEQFF
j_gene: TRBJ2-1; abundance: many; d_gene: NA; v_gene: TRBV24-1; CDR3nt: TGTGCCACCAGTGACCCGAGCTCCTACAATGAGCAGTTCTTC; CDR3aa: CATSDPSSYNEQFF
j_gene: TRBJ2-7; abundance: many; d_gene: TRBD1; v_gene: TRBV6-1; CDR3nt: TGTGCCAGCAGTGAAGTAACAGGGGTCTCATACTACGAGCAGTACTTC; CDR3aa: CASSEVTGVSYYEQYF
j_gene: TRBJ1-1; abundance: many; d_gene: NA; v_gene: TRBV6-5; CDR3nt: TGTGCCAGCAGTTACCGCGGAGACATGAACACTGAAGCTTTCTTT; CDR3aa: CASSYRGDMNTEAFF
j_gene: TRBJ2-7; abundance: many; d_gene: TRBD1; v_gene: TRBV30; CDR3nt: TGTGCCTGGTCCCGAGGGGGACAGAGCTACGAGCAGTACTTC; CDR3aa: CAWSRGGQSYEQYF
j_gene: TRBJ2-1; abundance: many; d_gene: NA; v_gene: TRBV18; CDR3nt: TGTGCCAGCTCACCACGACAGCTAGCCTACAATGAGCAGTTCTTC; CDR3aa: CASSPRQLAYNEQFF
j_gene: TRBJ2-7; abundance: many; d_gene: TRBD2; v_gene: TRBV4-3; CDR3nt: TGCGGTCCCCAGCGGGGAGCGTTCGAGCAGTACTTC; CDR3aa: CGPQRGAFEQYF
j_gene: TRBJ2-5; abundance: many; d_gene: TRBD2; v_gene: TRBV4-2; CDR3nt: TGTGCCAGTGGACTAGCGGGAGTCCAAGAGACCCAGTACTTC; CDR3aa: CASGLAGVQETQYF
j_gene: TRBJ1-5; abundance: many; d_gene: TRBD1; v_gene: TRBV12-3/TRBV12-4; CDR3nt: TGTGCCAGCATGACAGGGGTGGGTCAGCCCCAGCATTTT; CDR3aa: CASMTGVGQPQHF
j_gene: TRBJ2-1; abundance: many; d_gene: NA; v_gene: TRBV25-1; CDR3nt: TGTGCCAGCAGGGGACCCCATAACAATGAGCAGTTCTTC; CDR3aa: CASRGPHNNEQFF
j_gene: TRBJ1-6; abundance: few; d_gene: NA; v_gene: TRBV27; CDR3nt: TGTGCCAGCAGCGGACGGATTAATTCACCCCTCCACTTT; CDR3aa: CASSGRINSPLHF